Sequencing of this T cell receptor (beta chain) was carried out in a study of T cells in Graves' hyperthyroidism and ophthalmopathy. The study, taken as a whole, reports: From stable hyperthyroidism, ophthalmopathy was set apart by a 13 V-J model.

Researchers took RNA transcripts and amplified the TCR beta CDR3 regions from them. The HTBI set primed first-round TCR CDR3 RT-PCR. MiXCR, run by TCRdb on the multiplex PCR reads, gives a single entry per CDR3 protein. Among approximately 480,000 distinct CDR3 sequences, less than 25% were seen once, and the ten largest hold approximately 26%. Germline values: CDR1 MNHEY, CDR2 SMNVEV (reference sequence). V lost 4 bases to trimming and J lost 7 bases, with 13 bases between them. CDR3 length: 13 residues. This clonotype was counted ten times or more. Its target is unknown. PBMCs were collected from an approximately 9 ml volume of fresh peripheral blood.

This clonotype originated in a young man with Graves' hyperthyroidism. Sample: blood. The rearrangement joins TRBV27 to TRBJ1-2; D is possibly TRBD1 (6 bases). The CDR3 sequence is CASSYRDRSGYTF. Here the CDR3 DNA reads TGTGCCAGCAGTTACCGAGACAGGTCTGGCTACACCTTC.